The rows below give T cell receptor beta chains drawn from one sample of a study of graft-versus-host responses after intestinal transplantation. These receptors are not linked to any known antigen. The assay was immunoSEQ multiplex PCR, and TCRdb's table has in-frame clones only and misses some. The sample has about 51,000 clones; around 89% are singletons. Sample: unstimulated CD4+ T cells sorted from spleen or lymph node cells, taken before transplant. The source of these receptors is a human donor who was the organ donor for an intestinal transplant. The CDR3 runs from the conserved cysteine through the conserved F or W. The order of the fields is D gene, V gene, J gene, clone size, CDR3 protein, CDR3 DNA. D genes are given only for firm matches. Part of the rows lack a size; the others show once, few, many or a class for expanded clones.

.	TRBV27	TRBJ1-4	.	CASSLNTGSANEKLFF	TGTGCCAGCAGTTTGAACACAGGGTCAGCTAATGAAAAACTGTTTTTT
TRBD1	TRBV5-4	TRBJ2-5	.	CASSSGTGKLGQETQYF	TGTGCCAGCAGCTCCGGGACAGGGAAGTTGGGACAAGAGACCCAGTACTTC
TRBD2	TRBV28	TRBJ2-6	once	CASSDIVASGFPGANVLTF	TGTGCCAGCAGTGACATAGTGGCTAGCGGGTTCCCTGGGGCCAACGTCCTGACTTTC
TRBD1	TRBV5-4	TRBJ1-1	.	CASSLGVGAGGEAEAFF	TGTGCCAGCAGCTTGGGAGTTGGGGCAGGGGGTGAGGCTGAAGCTTTCTTT
.	TRBV5-8	TRBJ2-1	.	CASSLGQRISSYNEQFF	TGTGCCAGCAGCTTGGGCCAGCGGATAAGCTCCTACAATGAGCAGTTCTTC
.	TRBV6-1	TRBJ2-3	once	CASSESPGGTQYF	TGTGCCAGCAGCGAATCACCCGGGGGTACGCAGTATTTT
TRBD2	TRBV11-2	TRBJ2-3	.	CASSLDGAGGPTDTQYF	TGTGCCAGCAGCTTAGACGGGGCGGGAGGGCCCACAGATACGCAGTATTTT
TRBD1	TRBV27	TRBJ1-5	.	CASSEGTGAPRGVPWGDQPQHF	TGTGCCAGCAGTGAGGGGACAGGGGCCCCCCGGGGGGTTCCCTGGGGAGATCAGCCCCAGCATTTT
.	TRBV7-8	TRBJ1-4	.	CASSLVMGGSEKLFF	TGTGCCAGCAGCTTAGTTATGGGAGGTTCTGAAAAACTGTTTTTT
.	TRBV6-5	TRBJ1-5	.	CASSYSSGMEPQHF	TGTGCCAGCAGTTACTCCTCGGGGATGGAGCCCCAGCATTTT
.	TRBV5-1	TRBJ2-5	.	CASSRIGQEGETQYF	TGCGCCAGCAGCCGTATTGGACAGGAGGGAGAGACCCAGTACTTC
TRBD2	TRBV9	TRBJ2-1	.	CASSGSGSSYNEQFF	TGTGCCAGCAGCGGTAGCGGGTCCTCCTACAATGAGCAGTTCTTC
TRBD2	TRBV6-5	TRBJ2-5	.	CASSSRTSGSVETQYF	TGTGCCAGCAGTTCCCGGACTAGCGGGAGTGTGGAGACCCAGTACTTC
.	TRBV18	TRBJ1-5	.	CASSTYPQEPQHF	TGTGCCAGCTCAACATACCCTCAGGAGCCCCAGCATTTT
.	TRBV7-3	TRBJ2-2	.	CASSPTGSAQVTGELFF	TGTGCCAGCAGCCCTACCGGTAGCGCCCAAGTGACCGGGGAGCTGTTTTTT
.	TRBV15	TRBJ1-2	once	CATSGITGGYTF	TGTGCCACCAGTGGCATAACGGGTGGCTACACCTTC